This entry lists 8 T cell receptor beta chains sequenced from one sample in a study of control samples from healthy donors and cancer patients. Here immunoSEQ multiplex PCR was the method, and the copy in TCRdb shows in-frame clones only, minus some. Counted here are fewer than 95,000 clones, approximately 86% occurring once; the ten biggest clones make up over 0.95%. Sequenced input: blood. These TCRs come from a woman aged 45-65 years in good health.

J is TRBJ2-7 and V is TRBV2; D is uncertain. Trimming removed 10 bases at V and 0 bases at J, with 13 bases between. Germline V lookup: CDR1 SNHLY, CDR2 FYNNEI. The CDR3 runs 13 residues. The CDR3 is CATTLADSYEQYF. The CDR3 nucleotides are TGTGCCACCACCCTGGCGGACTCCTACGAGCAGTACTTC. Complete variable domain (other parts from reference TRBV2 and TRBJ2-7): EPEVTQTPSHQVTQMGQEVILRCVPISNHLYFYWYRQILGQKVEFLVSFYNNEISEKSEIFDDQFSVERPDGSNFTLKIRSTKLEDSAMYFCATTLADSYEQYFGPGTRLTVT.

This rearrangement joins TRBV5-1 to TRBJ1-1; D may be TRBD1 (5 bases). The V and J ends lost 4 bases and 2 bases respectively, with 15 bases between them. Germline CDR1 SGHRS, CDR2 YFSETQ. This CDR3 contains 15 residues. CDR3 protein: CASSPSGPRNTEAFF. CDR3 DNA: TGCGCCAGCAGCCCCTCGGGGCCCCGAAACACTGAAGCTTTCTTT.

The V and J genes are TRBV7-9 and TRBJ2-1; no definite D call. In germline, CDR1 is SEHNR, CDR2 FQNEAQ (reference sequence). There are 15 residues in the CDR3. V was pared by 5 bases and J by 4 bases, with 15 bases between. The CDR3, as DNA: TGTGCCAGCAGCCCGATATTTGGACGTTACAATGAGCAGTTCTTC. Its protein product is CASSPIFGRYNEQFF.

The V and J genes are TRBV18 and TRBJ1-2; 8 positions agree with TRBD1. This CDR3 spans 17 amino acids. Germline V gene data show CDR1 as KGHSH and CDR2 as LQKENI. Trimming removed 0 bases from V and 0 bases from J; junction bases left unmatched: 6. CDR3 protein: CASSPPSGGLANYGYTF. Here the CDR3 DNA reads TGTGCCAGCTCACCACCGTCAGGGGGCCTAGCTAACTATGGCTACACCTTC.

The CDR3 here is CASTQGGSGNTIYF. The CDR3, as DNA: TGTGCCAGCACCCAGGGGGGTTCTGGAAACACCATATATTTT. This chain connects TRBV2 to TRBJ1-3; 7 bases match TRBD1. CDR3 length: 14 residues. The J segment lost 1 base and the V segment lost 7 bases, leaving 4 bases of the junction unmatched. The germline V gene encodes CDR1 SNHLY and CDR2 FYNNEI.

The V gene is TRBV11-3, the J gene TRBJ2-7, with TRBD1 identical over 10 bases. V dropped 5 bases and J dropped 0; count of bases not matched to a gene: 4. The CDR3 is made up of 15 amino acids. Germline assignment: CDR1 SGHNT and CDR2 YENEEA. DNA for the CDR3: TGTGCCAGCAGCCCAAGGGACAGGGGCTCCTACGAGCAGTACTTC. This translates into CASSPRDRGSYEQYF.

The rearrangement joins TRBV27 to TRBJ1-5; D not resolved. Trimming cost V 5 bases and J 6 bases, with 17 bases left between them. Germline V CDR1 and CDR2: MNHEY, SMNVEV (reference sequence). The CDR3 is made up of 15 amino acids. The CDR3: CASSLGVVRGQPQHF. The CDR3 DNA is TGTGCCAGCAGTCTCGGAGTGGTGCGGGGTCAGCCCCAGCATTTT.

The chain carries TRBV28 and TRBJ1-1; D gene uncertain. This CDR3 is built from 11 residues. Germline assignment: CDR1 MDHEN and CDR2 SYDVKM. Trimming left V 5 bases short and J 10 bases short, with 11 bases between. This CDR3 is CASSTPLGAFF. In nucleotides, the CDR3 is TGTGCCAGCAGTACCCCGTTGGGAGCTTTCTTT.